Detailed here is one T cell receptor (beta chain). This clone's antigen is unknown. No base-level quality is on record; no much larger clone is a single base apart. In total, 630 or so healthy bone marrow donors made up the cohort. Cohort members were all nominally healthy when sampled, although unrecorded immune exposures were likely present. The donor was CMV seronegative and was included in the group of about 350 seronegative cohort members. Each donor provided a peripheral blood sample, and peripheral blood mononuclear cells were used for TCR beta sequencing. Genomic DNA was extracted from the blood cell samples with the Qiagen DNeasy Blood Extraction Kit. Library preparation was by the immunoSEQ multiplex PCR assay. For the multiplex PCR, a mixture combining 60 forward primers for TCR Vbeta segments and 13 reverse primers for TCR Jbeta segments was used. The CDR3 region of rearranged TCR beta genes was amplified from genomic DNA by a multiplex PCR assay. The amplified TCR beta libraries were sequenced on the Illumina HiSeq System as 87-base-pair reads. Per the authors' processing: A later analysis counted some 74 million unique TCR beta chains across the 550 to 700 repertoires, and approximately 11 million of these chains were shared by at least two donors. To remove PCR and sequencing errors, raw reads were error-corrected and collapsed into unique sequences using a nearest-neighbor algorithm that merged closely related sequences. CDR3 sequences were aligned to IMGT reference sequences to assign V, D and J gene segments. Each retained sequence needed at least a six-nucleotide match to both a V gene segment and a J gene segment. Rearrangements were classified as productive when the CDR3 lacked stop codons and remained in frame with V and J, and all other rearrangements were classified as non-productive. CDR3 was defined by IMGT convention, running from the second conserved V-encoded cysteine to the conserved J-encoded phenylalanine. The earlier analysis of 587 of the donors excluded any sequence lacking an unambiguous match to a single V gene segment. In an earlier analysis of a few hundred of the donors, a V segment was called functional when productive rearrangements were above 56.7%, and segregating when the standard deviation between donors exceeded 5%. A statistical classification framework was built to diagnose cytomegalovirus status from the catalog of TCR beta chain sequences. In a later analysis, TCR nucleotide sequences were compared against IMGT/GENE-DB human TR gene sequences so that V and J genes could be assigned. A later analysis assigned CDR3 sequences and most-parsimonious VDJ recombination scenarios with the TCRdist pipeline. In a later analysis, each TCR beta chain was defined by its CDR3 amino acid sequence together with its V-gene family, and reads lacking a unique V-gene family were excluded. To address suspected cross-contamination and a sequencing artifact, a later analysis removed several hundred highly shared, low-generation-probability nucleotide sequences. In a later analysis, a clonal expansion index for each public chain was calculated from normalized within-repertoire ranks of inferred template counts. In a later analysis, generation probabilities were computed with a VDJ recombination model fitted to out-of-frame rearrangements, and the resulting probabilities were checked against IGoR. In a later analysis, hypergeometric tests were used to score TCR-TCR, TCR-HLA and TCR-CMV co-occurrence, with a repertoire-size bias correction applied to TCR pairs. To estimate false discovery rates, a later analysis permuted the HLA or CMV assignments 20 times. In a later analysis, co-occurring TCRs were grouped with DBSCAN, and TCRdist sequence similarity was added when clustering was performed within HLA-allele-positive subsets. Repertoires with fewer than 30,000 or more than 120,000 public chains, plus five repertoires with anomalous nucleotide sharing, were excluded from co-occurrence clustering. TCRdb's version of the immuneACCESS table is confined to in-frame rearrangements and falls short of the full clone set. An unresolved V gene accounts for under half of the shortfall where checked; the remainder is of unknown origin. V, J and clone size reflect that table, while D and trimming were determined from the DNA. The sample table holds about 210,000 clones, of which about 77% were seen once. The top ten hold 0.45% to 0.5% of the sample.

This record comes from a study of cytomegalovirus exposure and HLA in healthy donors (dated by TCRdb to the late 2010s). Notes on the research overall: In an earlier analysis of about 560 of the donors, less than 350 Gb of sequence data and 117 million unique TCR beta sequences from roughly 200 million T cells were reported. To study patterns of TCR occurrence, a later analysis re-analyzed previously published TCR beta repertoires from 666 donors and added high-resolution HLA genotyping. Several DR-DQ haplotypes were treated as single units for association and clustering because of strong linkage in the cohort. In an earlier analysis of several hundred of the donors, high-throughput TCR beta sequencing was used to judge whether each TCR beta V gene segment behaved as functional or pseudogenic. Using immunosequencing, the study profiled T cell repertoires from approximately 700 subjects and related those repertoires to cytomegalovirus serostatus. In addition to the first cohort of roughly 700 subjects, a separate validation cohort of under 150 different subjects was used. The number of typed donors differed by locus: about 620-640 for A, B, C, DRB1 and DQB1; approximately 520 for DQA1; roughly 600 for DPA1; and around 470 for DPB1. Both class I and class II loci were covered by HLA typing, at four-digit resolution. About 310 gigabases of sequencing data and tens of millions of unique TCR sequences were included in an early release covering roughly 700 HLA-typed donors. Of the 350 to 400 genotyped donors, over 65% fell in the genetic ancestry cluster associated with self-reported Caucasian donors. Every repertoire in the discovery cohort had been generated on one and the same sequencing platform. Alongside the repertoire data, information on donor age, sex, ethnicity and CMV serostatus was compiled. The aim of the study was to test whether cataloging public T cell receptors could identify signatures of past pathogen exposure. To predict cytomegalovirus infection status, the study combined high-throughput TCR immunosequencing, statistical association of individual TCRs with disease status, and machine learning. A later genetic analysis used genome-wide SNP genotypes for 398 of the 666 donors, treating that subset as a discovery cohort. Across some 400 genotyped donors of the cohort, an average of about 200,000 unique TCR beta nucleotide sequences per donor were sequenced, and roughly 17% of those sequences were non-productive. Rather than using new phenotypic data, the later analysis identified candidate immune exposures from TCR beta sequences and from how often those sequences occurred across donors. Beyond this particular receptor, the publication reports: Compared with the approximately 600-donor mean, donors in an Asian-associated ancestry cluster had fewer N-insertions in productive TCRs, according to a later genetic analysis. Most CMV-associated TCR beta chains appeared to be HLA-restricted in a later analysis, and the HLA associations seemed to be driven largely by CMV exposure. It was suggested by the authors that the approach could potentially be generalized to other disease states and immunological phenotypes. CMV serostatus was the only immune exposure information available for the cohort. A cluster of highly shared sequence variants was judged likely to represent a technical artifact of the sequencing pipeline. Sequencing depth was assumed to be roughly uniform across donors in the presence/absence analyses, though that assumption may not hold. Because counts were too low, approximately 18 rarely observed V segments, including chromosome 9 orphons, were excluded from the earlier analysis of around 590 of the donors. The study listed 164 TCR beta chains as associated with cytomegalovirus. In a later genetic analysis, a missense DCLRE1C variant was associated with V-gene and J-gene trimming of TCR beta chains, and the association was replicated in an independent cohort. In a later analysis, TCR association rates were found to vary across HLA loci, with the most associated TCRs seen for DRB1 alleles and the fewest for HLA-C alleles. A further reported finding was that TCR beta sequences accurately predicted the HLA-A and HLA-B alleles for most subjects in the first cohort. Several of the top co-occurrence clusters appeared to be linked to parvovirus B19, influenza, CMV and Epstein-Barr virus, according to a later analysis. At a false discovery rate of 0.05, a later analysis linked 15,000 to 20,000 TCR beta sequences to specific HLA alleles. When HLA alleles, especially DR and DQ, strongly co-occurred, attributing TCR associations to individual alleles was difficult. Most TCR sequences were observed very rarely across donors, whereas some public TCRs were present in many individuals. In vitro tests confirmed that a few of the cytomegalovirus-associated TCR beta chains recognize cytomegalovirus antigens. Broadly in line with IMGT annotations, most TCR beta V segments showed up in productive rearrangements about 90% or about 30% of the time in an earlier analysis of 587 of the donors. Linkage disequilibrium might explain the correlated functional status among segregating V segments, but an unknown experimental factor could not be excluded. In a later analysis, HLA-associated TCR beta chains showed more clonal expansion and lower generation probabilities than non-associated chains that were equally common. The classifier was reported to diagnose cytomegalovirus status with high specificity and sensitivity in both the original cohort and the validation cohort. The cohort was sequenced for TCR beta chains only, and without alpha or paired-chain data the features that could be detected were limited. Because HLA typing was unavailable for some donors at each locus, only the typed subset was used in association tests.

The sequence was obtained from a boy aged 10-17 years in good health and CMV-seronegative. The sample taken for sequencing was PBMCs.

The CDR3 region has the sequence CASSQDGGSGYTF. The nucleotides are TGTGCCAGCAGCCAAGACGGCGGCTCGGGCTACACCTTC. The V gene is TRBV4-2 and the J gene is TRBJ1-2; the D gene assignment is ambiguous. The germline ends are 10 bases apart after V is trimmed by 0 bases and J by 8 bases. From the cysteine through the phenylalanine, the CDR3 covers 13 amino acids. The kept DNA is CDR3 alone, 39 bases in frame from the first base. CDR1 is given as LGHNA and CDR2 as YNFKEQ, both from the germline V gene.